This TCR beta chain was documented in a study of T cells in Graves' hyperthyroidism and ophthalmopathy. Across the study: Blood was drawn when the patient was first diagnosed and still untreated. Study outcomes and limitations: Ophthalmopathy onset followed model prediction by a median about six months.

Patients were excluded because of uncontrolled infection, other autoimmune disease, pregnancy or lactation. Each diagnosis was grounded in clinical symptoms, serum thyroxine and TRAb, thyroid ultrasound, and orbital computed tomography. From RNA transcripts, TCR beta CDR3 regions were amplified. A first-round RT-PCR of the TCR CDR3 used the HTBI primer set. TCRdb reanalysed the multiplex PCR reads using MiXCR and keeps one entry per CDR3 protein. The table lists around 400,000 distinct CDR3 sequences, around 14% of them singletons. This clonotype was observed many times. Its antigen remains unidentified. Trimming at V came to 1 base and at J to 3 bases, leaving 3 bases not matched to a gene. The CDR3 covers 13 residues. Germline CDR1 reads DFQATT; CDR2 reads SNEGSKA (reference sequence).

This sequence joins TRBV20-1 and TRBJ2-7; 7 nucleotides line up with TRBD2. The clonotype comes from a woman between 18 and 29 years old with Graves' hyperthyroidism that later progressed to Graves' ophthalmopathy. Sequencing was carried out using blood. The CDR3 spells CSARGLADYEQYF. In DNA form, the CDR3 reads TGCAGTGCTAGAGGCCTAGCGGACTACGAGCAGTACTTC.